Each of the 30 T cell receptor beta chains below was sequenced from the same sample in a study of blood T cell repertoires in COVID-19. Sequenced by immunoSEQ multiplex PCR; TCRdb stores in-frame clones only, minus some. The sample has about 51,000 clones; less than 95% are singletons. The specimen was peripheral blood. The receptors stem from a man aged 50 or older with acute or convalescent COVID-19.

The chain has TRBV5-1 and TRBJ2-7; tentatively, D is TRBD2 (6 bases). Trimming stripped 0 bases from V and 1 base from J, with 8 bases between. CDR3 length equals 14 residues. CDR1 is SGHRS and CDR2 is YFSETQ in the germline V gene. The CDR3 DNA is TGCGCCAGCAGCTTGGCGGGGGTATCCTACGAGCAGTACTTC. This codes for CASSLAGVSYEQYF.

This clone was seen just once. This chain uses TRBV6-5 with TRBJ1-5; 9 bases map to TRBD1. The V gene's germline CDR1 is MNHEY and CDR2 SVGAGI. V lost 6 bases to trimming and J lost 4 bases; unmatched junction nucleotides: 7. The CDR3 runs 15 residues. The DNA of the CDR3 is TGTGCCAGCAGGGACGTGGGACAGGGTAATCAGCCCCAGCATTTT. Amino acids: CASRDVGQGNQPQHF.

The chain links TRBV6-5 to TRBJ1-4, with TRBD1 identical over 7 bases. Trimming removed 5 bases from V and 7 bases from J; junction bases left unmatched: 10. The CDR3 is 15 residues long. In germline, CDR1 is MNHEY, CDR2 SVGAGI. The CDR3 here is CASSTRQGASEKLFF. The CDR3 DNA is TGTGCCAGCAGTACCCGACAGGGCGCATCTGAAAAACTGTTTTTT.

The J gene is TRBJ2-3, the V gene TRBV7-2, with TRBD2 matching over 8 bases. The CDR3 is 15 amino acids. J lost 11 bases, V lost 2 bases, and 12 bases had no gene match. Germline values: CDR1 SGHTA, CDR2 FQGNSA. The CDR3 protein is CASSLQAGVGNQQYF. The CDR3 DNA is TGTGCCAGCAGCTTACAAGCGGGGGTCGGGAATCAGCAGTATTTT.

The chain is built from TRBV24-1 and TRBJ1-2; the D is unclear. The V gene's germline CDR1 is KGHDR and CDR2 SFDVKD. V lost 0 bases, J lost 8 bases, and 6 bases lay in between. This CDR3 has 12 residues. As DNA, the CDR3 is TGTGCCACCAGTGATTTGGGCAGGGGCTACACCTTC. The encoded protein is CATSDLGRGYTF.

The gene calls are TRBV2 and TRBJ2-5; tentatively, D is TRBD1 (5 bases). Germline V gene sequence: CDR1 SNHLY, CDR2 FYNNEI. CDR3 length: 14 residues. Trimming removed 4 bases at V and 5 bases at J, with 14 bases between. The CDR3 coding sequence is TGTGCCAGCAGTGTCGCGAAGGGGTCGGAGACCCAGTACTTC. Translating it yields CASSVAKGSETQYF.

The CDR3 DNA is TGTGCCAGCAGCCCAGGACACTACAATGAGCAGTTCTTC. It encodes CASSPGHYNEQFF. The chain employs TRBV7-3 and TRBJ2-1; perhaps TRBD1 as D (5 bases). The CDR3 has 13 amino acids. V lost 5 bases and J 3 bases, leaving 8 bases between the germline ends. CDR1 SGHTA and CDR2 FQGTGA come from the germline V gene.

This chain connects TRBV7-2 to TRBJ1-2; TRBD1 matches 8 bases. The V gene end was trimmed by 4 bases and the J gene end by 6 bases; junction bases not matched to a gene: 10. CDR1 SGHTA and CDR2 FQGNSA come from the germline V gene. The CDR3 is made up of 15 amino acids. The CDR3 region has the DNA TGTGCCAGCAGCTCCCGACAGGGGTTTAGGGATGGCTACACCTTC. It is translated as CASSSRQGFRDGYTF.

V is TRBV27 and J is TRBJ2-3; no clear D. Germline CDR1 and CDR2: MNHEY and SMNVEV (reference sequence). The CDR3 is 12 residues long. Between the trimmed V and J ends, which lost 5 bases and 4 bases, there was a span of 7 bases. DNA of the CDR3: TGTGCCAGCAGTCAGAGGTCAGATACGCAGTATTTT. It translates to CASSQRSDTQYF.

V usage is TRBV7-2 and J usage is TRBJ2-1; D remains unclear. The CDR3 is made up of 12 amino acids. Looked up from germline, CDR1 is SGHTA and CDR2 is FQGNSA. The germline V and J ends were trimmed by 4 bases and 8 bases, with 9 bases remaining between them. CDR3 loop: CASSSTPHEQFF. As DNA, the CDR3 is TGTGCCAGCAGCTCCACACCCCATGAGCAGTTCTTC.

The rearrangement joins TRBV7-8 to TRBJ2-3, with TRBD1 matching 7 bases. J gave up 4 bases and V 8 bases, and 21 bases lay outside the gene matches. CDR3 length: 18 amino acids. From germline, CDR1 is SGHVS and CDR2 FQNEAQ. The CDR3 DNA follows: TGTGCCAGCCGTGAAGGCACCCGTTCGACAGGGAGAGCAGATACGCAGTATTTT. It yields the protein CASREGTRSTGRADTQYF.

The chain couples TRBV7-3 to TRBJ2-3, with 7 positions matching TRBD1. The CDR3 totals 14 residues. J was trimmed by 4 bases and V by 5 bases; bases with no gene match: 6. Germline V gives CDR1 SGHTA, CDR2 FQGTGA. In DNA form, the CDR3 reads TGTGCCAGCAGCGCTAGAGGACAGGCAGATACGCAGTATTTT. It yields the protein CASSARGQADTQYF. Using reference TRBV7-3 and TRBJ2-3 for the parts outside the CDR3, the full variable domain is GAGVSQTPSNKVTEKGKYVELRCDPISGHTALYWYRQSLGQGPEFLIYFQGTGAADDSGLPNDRFFAVRPEGSVSTLKIQRTERGDSAVYLCASSARGQADTQYFGPGTRLTVL.

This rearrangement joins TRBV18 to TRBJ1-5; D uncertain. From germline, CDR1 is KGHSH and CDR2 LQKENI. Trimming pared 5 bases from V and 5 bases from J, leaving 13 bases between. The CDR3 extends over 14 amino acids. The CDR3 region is CASSDAIADQPQHF. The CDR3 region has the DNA TGTGCCAGCTCAGACGCGATAGCGGATCAGCCCCAGCATTTT.

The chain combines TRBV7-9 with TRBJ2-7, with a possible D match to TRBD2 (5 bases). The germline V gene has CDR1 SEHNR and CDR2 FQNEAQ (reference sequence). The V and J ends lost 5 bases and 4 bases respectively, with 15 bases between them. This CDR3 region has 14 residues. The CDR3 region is CASSPRRWEYEQYF. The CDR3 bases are TGTGCCAGCAGCCCGCGACGGTGGGAGTACGAGCAGTACTTC. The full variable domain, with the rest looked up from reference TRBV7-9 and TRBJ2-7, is DTGVSQNPRHKITKRGQNVTFRCDPISEHNRLYWYRQTLGQGPEFLTYFQNEAQLEKSRLLSDRFSAERPKGSFSTLEIQRTEQGDSAMYLCASSPRRWEYEQYFGPGTRLTVT.

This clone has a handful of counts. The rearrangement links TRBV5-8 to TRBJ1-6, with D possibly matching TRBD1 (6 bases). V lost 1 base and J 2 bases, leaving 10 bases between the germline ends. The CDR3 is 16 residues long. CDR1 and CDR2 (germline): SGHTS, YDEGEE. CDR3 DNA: TGTGCCAGCAGCTTGAGCAGGGGACCCTATAATTCACCCCTCCACTTT. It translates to CASSLSRGPYNSPLHF.

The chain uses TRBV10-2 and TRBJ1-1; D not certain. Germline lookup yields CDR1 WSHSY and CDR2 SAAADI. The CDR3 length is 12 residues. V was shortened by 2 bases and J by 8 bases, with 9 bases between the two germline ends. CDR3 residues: CASSEITREAFF. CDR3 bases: TGCGCCAGCAGTGAGATCACTAGGGAAGCTTTCTTT.

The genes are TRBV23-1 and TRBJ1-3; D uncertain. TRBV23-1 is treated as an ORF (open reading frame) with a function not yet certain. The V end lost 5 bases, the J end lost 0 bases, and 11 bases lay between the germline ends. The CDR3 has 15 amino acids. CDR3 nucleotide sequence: TGCGCCAGCAGTGAGAGGCAAGCCTCTGGAAACACCATATATTTT. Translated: CASSERQASGNTIYF.

As DNA, the CDR3 is TGTGCCGGACATACAGGGGTAGCTTTCTTT. This translates into CAGHTGVAFF. This chain connects TRBV12-3 or TRBV12-4 to TRBJ1-1; 7 nucleotides match TRBD1. This CDR3 spans 10 amino acids. The J segment lost 10 bases and the V segment lost 11 bases, leaving 7 bases of the junction unmatched.

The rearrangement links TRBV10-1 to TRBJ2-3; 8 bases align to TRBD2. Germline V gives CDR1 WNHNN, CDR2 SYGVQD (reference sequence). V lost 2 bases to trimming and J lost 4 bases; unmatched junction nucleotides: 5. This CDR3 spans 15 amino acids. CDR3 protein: CASSETGGPADTQYF. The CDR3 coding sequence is TGCGCCAGCAGTGAGACGGGGGGGCCTGCAGATACGCAGTATTTT.

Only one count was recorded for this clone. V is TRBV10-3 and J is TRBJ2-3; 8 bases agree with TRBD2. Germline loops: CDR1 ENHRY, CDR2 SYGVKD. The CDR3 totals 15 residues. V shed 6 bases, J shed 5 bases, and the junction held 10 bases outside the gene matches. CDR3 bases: TGTGCCATCAGCGTGAGGCGGGGGGTGGAAGATACGCAGTATTTT. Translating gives CAISVRRGVEDTQYF.

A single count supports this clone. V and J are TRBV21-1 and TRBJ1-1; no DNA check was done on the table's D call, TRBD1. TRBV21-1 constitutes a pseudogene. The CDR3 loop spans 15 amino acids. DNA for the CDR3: TGTGCCAGCAGCAAAGGTACAGGTAAGAACACTGAAGCTTTCTTT. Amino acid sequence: CASSKGTGKNTEAFF.

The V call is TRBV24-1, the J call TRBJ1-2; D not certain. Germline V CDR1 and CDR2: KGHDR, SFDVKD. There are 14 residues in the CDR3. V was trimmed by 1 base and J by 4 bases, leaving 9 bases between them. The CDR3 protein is CATSDFGISYGYTF. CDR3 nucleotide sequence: TGTGCCACCAGTGATTTCGGGATTTCCTATGGCTACACCTTC.

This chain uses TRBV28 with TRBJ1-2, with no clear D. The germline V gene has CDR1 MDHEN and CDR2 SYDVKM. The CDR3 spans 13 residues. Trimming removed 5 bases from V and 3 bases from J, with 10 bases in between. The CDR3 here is CASSLTTHYGYTF. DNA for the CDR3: TGTGCCAGCAGTCTAACTACACACTATGGCTACACCTTC.

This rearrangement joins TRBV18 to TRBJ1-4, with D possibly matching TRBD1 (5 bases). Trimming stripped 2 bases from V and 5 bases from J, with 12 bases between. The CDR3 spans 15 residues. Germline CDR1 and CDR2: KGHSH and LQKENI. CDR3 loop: CASSPGRRGNEKLFF. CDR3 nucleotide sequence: TGTGCCAGCTCACCAGGCCGGAGGGGCAATGAAAAACTGTTTTTT. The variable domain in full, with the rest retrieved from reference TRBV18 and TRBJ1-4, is NAGVMQNPRHLVRRRGQEARLRCSPMKGHSHVYWYRQLPEEGLKFMVYLQKENIIDESGMPKERFSAEFPKEGPSILRIQQVVRGDSAAYFCASSPGRRGNEKLFFGSGTQLSVL.

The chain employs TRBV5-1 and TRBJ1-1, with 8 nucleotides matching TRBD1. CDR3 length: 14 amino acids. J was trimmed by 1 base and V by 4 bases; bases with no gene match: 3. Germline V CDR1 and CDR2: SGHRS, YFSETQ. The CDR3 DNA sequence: TGCGCCAGCAGCCTCGGGACAGGGAACACTGAAGCTTTCTTT. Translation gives CASSLGTGNTEAFF.

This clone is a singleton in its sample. CDR3 DNA: TGTGCCAGTACTACCGAGGGGAGGCGATATGGCTACACCTTC. Protein sequence: CASTTEGRRYGYTF. V usage is TRBV19 and J usage is TRBJ1-2; TRBD1 is a possible D gene (5 bases). The germline gives CDR1 LNHDA, CDR2 SQIVND (reference sequence). This CDR3 is 14 amino acids long. With 7 bases removed from V and 5 bases from J, the gap between germline ends came to 17 bases.

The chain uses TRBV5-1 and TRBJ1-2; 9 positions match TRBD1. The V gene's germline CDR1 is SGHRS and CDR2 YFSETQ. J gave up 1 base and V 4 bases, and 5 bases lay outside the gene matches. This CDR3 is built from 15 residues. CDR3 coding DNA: TGCGCCAGCAGCCCAGGGGGACAGGGTAACTATGGCTACACCTTC. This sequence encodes CASSPGGQGNYGYTF.

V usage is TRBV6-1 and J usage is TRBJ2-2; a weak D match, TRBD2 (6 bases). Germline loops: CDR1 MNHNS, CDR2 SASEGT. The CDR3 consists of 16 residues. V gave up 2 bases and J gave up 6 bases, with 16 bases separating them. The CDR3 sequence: CASSEYVLRGAGELFF. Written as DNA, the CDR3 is TGTGCCAGCAGTGAATACGTCTTGCGGGGCGCCGGGGAGCTGTTTTTT.

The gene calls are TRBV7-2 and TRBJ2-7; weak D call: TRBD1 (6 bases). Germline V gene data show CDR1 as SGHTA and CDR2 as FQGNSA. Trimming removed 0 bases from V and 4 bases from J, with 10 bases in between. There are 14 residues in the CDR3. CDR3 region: CASSLAGQAYEQYF. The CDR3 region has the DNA TGTGCCAGCAGCTTAGCGGGACAAGCTTACGAGCAGTACTTC.

CDR3 amino acids: CASSISLTGGQPQHF. CDR3 DNA sequence: TGTGCCAGTAGTATCTCCTTAACAGGGGGCCAGCCCCAGCATTTT. The chain combines TRBV19 with TRBJ1-5; TRBD1 matches at 9 bases. There are 15 residues in the CDR3. Germline V lookup: CDR1 LNHDA, CDR2 SQIVND (reference sequence). V trimming: 3 bases; J trimming: 7 bases; junction bases outside the gene matches: 7.